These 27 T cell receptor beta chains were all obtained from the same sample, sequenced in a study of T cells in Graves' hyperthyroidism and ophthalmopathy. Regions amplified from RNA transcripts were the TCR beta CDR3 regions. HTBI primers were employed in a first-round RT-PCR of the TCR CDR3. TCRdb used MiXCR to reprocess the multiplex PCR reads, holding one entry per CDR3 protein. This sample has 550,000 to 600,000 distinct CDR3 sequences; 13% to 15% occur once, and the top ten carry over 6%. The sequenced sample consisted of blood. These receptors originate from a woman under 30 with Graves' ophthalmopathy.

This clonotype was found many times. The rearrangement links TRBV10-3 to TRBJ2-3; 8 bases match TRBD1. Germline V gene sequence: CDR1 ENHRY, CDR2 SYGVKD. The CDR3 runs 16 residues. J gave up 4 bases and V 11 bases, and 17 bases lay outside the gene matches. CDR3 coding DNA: TGTGCCGTCAACATGCAAGGACAGGGTACCCCAGATACGCAGTATTTT. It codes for CAVNMQGQGTPDTQYF.

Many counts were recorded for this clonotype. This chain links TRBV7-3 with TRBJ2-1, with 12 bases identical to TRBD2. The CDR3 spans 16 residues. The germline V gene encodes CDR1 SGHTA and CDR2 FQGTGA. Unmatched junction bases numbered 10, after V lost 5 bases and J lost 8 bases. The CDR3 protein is CASSLGLAGPLDEQFF. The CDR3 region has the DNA TGTGCCAGCAGCCTCGGACTAGCGGGACCTCTAGATGAGCAGTTCTTC.

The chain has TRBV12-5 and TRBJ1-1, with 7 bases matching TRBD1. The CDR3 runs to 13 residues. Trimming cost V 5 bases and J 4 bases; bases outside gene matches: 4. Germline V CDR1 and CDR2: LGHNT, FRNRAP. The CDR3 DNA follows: TGTGCTAGTGGTGCAGGGGGAGGCACTGAAGCTTTCTTT. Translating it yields CASGAGGGTEAFF.

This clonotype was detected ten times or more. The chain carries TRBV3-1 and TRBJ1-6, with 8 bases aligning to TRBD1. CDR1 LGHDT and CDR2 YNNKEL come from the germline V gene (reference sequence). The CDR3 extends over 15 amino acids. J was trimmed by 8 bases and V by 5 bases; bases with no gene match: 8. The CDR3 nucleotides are TGTGCCAGCAGCAAAGGACAGGGCGAAGATTCACCCCTCCACTTT. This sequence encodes CASSKGQGEDSPLHF.

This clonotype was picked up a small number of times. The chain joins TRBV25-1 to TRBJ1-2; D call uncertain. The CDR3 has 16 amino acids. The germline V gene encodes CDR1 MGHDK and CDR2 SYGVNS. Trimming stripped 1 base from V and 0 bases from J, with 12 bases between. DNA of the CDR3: TGTGCCAGCAGTGAATTAGCGCACGAAGCTAACTATGGCTACACCTTC. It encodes CASSELAHEANYGYTF.

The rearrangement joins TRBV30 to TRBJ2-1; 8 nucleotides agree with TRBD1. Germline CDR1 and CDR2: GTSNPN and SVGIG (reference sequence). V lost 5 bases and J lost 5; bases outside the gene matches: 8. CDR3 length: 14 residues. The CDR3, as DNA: TGTGCCTGGGCAGGACAGGGAGGCCACAATGAGCAGTTCTTC. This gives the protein CAWAGQGGHNEQFF.

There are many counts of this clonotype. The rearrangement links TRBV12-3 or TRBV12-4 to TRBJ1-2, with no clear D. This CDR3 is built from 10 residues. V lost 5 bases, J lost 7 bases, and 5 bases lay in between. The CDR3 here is CASSAGGYTF. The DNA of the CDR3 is TGTGCCAGCAGTGCGGGTGGCTACACCTTC.

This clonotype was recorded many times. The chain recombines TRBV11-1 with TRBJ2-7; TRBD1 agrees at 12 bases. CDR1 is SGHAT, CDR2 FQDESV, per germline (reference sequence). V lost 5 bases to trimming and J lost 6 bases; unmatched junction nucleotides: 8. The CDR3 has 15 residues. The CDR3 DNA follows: TGTGCCAGCAGCCCGTACGGGACAGGGGGCGGCGAGCAGTACTTC. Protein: CASSPYGTGGGEQYF.

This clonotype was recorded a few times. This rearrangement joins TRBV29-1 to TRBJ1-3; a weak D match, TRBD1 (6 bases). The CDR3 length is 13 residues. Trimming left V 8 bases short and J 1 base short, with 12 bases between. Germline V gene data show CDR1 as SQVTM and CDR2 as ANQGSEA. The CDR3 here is CSTMQGSGNTIYF. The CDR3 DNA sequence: TGCAGCACCATGCAGGGGTCTGGAAACACCATATATTTT.

The chain's CDR3 is CASSMGGVVNEQFF. CDR3 nucleotides: TGTGCCAGTAGTATGGGCGGGGTGGTCAATGAGCAGTTCTTC. The J gene is TRBJ2-1, the V gene TRBV19, with D perhaps TRBD2 (6 bases). This CDR3 is built from 14 residues. The ends were cut back, 3 bases at V and 6 bases at J, with 12 bases in the middle. Germline loops: CDR1 LNHDA, CDR2 SQIVND (reference sequence).

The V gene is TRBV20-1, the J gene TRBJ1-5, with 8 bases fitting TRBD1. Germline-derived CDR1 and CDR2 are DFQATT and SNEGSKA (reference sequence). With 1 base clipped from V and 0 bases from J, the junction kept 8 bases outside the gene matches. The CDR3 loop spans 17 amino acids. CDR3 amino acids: CSARGRGRKYSNQPQHF. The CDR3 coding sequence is TGCAGTGCTAGAGGCAGGGGGCGAAAGTATAGCAATCAGCCCCAGCATTTT.

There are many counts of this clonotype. CDR3 coding DNA: TGTGCCAGCAGTTCCTGGGGGGTAGGCCAAGAGACCCAGTACTTC. Translation: CASSSWGVGQETQYF. This rearrangement joins TRBV28 to TRBJ2-5; tentative D call: TRBD2 (6 bases). Deletions cut 4 bases from V and 1 base from J, with 13 bases between. The CDR3 consists of 15 residues. The germline V gene has CDR1 MDHEN and CDR2 SYDVKM.

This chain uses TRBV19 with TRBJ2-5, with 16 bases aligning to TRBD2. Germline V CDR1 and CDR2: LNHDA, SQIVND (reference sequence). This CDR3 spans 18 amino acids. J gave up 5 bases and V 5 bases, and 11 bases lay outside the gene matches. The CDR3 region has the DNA TGTGCCAGTAGTGGCCCGGGACTAGCGGGAGGGCCGAGGGAGACCCAGTACTTC. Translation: CASSGPGLAGGPRETQYF.

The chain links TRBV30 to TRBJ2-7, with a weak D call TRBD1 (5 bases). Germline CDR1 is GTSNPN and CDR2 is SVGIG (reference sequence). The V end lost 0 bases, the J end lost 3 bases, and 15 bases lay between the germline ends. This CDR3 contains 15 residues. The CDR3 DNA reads TGTGCCTGGAGTGTAGGGGTGGGATTTGGCTACGAGCAGTACTTC. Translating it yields CAWSVGVGFGYEQYF. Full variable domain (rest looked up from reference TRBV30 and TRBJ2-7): SQTIHQWPATLVQPVGSPLSLECTVEGTSNPNLYWYRQAAGRGLQLLFYSVGIGQISSEVPQNLSASRPQDRQFILSSKKLLLSDSGFYLCAWSVGVGFGYEQYFGPGTRLTVT.

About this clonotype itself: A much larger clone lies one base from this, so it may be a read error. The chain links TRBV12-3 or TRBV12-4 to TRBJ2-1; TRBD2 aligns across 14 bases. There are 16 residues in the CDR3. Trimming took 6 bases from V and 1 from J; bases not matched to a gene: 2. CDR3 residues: CASSGTSGGSYNEQFF. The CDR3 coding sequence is TGTGCCAGCAGCGGGACTAGCGGGGGATCCTACAATGAGCAGTTCTTC.

The CDR3 loop reads CASSINMAETQYF. CDR3 coding DNA: TGTGCCAGCAGCATTAACATGGCAGAGACCCAGTACTTC. The chain uses TRBV7-9 and TRBJ2-5, with unresolved D. Germline assignment: CDR1 SEHNR and CDR2 FQNEAQ (reference sequence). The CDR3 has 13 residues. Deletions cut 5 bases from V and 4 bases from J, with 11 bases between.

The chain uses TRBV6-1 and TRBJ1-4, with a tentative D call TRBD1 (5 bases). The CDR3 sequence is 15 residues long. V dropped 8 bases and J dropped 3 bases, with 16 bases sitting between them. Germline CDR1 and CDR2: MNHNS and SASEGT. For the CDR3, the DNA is TGTGCCAGCTCGTTAGGTCCGGGGGCTAATGAAAAACTGTTTTTT. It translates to CASSLGPGANEKLFF.

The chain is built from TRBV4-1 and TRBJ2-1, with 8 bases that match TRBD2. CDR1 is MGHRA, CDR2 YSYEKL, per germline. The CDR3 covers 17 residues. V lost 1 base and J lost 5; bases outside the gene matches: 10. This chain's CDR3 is CASSQVPGGAVNNEQFF. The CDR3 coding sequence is TGCGCCAGCAGCCAAGTCCCGGGAGGGGCGGTGAACAATGAGCAGTTCTTC.

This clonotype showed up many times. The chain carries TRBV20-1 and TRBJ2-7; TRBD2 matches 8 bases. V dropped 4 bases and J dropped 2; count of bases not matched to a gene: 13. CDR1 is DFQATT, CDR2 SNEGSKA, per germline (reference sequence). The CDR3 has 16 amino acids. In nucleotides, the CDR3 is TGCAGTGCTAACTCCCGAACTGACGGGAGGGCCTACGAGCAGTACTTC. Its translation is CSANSRTDGRAYEQYF.

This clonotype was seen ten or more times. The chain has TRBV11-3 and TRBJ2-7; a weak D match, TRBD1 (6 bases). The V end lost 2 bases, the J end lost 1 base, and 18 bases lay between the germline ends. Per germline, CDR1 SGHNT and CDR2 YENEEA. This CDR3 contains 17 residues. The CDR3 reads CASSLPQGCRLSYEQYF. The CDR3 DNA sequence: TGTGCCAGCAGCTTACCGCAGGGGTGCCGCCTTTCCTACGAGCAGTACTTC.

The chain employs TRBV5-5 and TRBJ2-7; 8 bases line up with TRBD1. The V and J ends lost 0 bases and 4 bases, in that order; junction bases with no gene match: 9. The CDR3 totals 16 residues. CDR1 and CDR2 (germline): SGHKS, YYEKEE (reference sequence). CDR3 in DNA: TGTGCCAGCAGCTTGGCCCCGGGACAGGAACTGTACGAGCAGTACTTC. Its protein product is CASSLAPGQELYEQYF.

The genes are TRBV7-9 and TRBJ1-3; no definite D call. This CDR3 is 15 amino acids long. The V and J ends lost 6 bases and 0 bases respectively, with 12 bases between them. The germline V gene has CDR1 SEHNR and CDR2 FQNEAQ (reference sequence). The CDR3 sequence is CASSFHLSSGNTIYF. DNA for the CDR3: TGTGCCAGCAGTTTCCACTTGAGCTCTGGAAACACCATATATTTT.

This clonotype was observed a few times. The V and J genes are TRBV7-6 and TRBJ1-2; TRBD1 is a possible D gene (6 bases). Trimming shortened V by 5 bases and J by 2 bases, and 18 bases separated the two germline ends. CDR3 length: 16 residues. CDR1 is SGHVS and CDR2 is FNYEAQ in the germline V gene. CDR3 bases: TGTGCCAGCAGCCCCGTTACAGGAGGGGGAAACTATGGCTACACCTTC. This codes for CASSPVTGGGNYGYTF. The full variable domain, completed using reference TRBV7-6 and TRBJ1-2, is GAGVSQSPRYKVTKRGQDVALRCDPISGHVSLYWYRQALGQGPEFLTYFNYEAQQDKSGLPNDRFSAERPEGSISTLTIQRTEQRDSAMYRCASSPVTGGGNYGYTFGSGTRLTVV.

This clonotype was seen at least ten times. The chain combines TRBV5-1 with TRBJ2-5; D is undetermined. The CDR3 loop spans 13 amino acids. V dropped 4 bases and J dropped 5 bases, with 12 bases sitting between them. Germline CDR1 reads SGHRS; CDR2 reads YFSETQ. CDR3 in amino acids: CASSQGLGETQYF. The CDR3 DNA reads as TGCGCCAGCAGCCAAGGGCTTGGGGAGACCCAGTACTTC.

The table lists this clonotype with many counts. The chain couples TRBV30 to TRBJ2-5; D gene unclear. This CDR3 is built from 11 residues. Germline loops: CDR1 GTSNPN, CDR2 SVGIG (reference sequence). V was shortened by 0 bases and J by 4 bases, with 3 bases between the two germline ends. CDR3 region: CAWSVGETQYF. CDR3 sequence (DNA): TGTGCCTGGAGTGTAGGAGAGACCCAGTACTTC.

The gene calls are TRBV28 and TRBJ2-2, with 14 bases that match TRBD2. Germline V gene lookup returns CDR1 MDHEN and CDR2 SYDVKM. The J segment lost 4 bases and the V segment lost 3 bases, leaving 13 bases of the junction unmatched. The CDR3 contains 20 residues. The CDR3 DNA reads TGTGCCAGCAGTTTCCCCCACAGACTAGCGGGAGGGCCTCGCACCGGGGAGCTGTTTTTT. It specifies CASSFPHRLAGGPRTGELFF.

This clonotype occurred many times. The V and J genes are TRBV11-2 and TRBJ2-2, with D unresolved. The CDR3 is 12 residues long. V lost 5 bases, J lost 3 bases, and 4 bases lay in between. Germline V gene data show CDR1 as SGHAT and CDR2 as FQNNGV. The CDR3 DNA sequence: TGTGCCAGCAGCCCATACACCGGGGAGCTGTTTTTT. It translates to CASSPYTGELFF.